Presented here are 28 T cell receptor beta chains from one specimen sequenced in a study of response to subunit inactivated influenza vaccine. A single record per CDR3 protein comes from TCRdb applying MiXCR to the RT-PCR reads. The repertoire holds around 570,000 distinct CDR3 sequences, with 7.5% to 8.5% as singletons. This sample comprised PBMCs from blood, obtained less than 25 months after vaccination. These receptors all stem from a man between 50 and 69 years old who received an inactivated influenza vaccine.

This rearrangement joins TRBV5-4 to TRBJ2-1, with 13 bases that match TRBD2. The V gene's germline CDR1 is SGHNT and CDR2 YYREEE (reference sequence). The CDR3 is 23 residues long. The ends lost 0 bases at V and 0 bases at J; junction bases unmatched: 18. The CDR3 region is CASSLGRLLHGTSGTGSYNEQFF. CDR3 coding DNA: TGTGCCAGCAGCTTGGGCCGACTTTTGCACGGGACTAGCGGGACCGGCTCCTACAATGAGCAGTTCTTC.

This clonotype was found many times. The gene calls are TRBV20-1 and TRBJ2-1, with 7 bases identical to TRBD1. The CDR3 is 14 residues long. V lost 5 bases, J lost 5 bases, and 9 bases stayed unmatched. Per the germline V gene, CDR1 is DFQATT and CDR2 is SNEGSKA (reference sequence). CDR3 protein: CSAARGPGHNEQFF. The CDR3 DNA reads TGCAGTGCTGCTAGGGGGCCAGGCCACAATGAGCAGTTCTTC.

This clonotype was recorded many times. This sequence joins TRBV18 and TRBJ2-1; D gene unclear. The V and J ends lost 2 bases and 6 bases respectively, with 11 bases between them. There are 14 residues in the CDR3. The germline V gene has CDR1 KGHSH and CDR2 LQKENI. In DNA form, the CDR3 reads TGTGCCAGCTCACCAGGTGGCGGACCCAATGAGCAGTTCTTC. Its protein product is CASSPGGGPNEQFF.

This chain joins TRBV28 and TRBJ2-3, with 8 positions matching TRBD1. The germline gives CDR1 MDHEN, CDR2 SYDVKM. V lost 6 bases and J lost 1; bases outside the gene matches: 21. The CDR3 sequence is 20 residues long. The CDR3 nucleotides read TGTGCCAGCAGCTTTTTATTCGGGAACCGGGACAGGAGTCGCACAGATACGCAGTATTTT. Its protein is CASSFLFGNRDRSRTDTQYF.

In its sample, this clonotype was seen a few times. V gene TRBV12-3 or TRBV12-4 combines with J gene TRBJ1-6; D may be TRBD1 (5 bases). V was cut by 6 bases and J by 12 bases, with 12 bases left in between. The CDR3 covers 12 residues. CDR3 nucleotide sequence: TGTGCCAGCAGCTTAAGTCAGGGACCCCTCCACTTT. It is translated as CASSLSQGPLHF.

This clonotype was counted only a few times. The V gene is TRBV12-3 or TRBV12-4, the J gene TRBJ2-5, with 11 bases matching TRBD1. V lost 2 bases to trimming and J lost 4 bases; unmatched junction nucleotides: 3. There are 15 residues in the CDR3. The CDR3 is CASSLSGTGGETQYF. The CDR3 bases are TGTGCCAGCAGTTTATCCGGGACAGGGGGAGAGACCCAGTACTTC.

This clonotype has ten or more counts. CDR3 in DNA: TGCGCCAGCAGCCCCGGGACTAGCGAATACGAGCAGTACTTC. Amino acids: CASSPGTSEYEQYF. The V and J genes are TRBV5-1 and TRBJ2-7, with 10 nucleotides matching TRBD2. Trimming took 4 bases from V and 4 from J; bases not matched to a gene: 5. Germline CDR1 and CDR2: SGHRS and YFSETQ. CDR3 length: 14 residues.

This clonotype was recorded a few times. The chain employs TRBV20-1 and TRBJ1-5; D is perhaps TRBD1 (6 bases). In germline, CDR1 is DFQATT, CDR2 SNEGSKA (reference sequence). The V gene lost 6 bases and the J gene lost 2 bases, with 23 bases spanning the gap. The CDR3 is 17 amino acids. In DNA form, the CDR3 reads TGCAGTGCCCCCCTTAGGGTCAGGGGCCAGGGCAATCAGCCCCAGCATTTT. Protein product: CSAPLRVRGQGNQPQHF.

This clonotype appeared many times. J is TRBJ2-3 and V is TRBV10-3; 9 nucleotides align to TRBD2. The germline gives CDR1 ENHRY, CDR2 SYGVKD. The CDR3 totals 14 residues. The V gene end was trimmed by 6 bases and the J gene end by 5 bases; junction bases not matched to a gene: 6. Here the CDR3 reads CAIRVAGEGDTQYF. The CDR3 DNA sequence: TGTGCCATCAGAGTAGCGGGAGAGGGAGATACGCAGTATTTT.

J is TRBJ2-2 and V is TRBV5-1; no clear D. Trimming removed 3 bases from V and 1 base from J, with 7 bases in between. The CDR3 length is 14 residues. In germline, CDR1 is SGHRS, CDR2 YFSETQ. In DNA, the CDR3 is TGCGCCAGCAGCTCGGCCGGGAACACCGGGGAGCTGTTTTTT. This sequence encodes CASSSAGNTGELFF.

The rearrangement uses TRBV7-2 and TRBJ1-2; D unclear. Germline CDR1 SGHTA, CDR2 FQGNSA. Trimming left V 5 bases short and J 1 base short, with 5 bases between. The CDR3 runs to 12 residues. CDR3 in amino acids: CASSPSNYGYTF. For the CDR3, the DNA is TGTGCCAGCAGCCCCAGTAACTATGGCTACACCTTC.

This clonotype was recorded a few times. The rearrangement joins TRBV28 to TRBJ2-3; 8 bases align to TRBD1. J gave up 0 bases and V 5 bases, and 7 bases lay outside the gene matches. CDR3 length equals 16 residues. The germline V gene has CDR1 MDHEN and CDR2 SYDVKM. The DNA for the CDR3 is TGTGCCAGCAGTCCGACCGGGGACAGGAGCACAGATACGCAGTATTTT. Its protein is CASSPTGDRSTDTQYF.

This clonotype was observed a handful of times. The chain employs TRBV12-3 or TRBV12-4 and TRBJ1-1; no clear D. V was cut by 2 bases and J by 3 bases, with 7 bases left in between. The CDR3 length is 13 residues. The CDR3 here is CASSLLRDTEAFF. In nucleotides, the CDR3 is TGTGCCAGCAGTTTACTACGGGACACTGAAGCTTTCTTT.

The chain is built from TRBV4-1 and TRBJ2-1, with D perhaps given as TRBD1 or TRBD2 (5 bases each). Germline V lookup: CDR1 MGHRA, CDR2 YSYEKL. The CDR3 has 16 residues. Trimming removed 3 bases from V and 5 bases from J, with 17 bases in between. CDR3: CASSQTTGGGNNEQFF. As DNA, the CDR3 is TGCGCCAGCAGCCAGACTACAGGAGGCGGTAACAATGAGCAGTTCTTC.

This clonotype was counted a few times. The CDR3 loop reads CSVAGQGSYEQYF. As DNA, the CDR3 is TGCAGCGTTGCCGGACAGGGGAGCTACGAGCAGTACTTC. This chain joins TRBV29-1 and TRBJ2-7; 9 bases fit TRBD1. CDR3 length equals 13 residues. Germline CDR1 SQVTM, CDR2 ANQGSEA. V lost 4 bases and J lost 3; bases outside the gene matches: 4.

This chain connects TRBV29-1 to TRBJ1-1; 9 nucleotides line up with TRBD1. This CDR3 region has 13 residues. V lost 5 bases to trimming and J lost 1 base; unmatched junction nucleotides: 2. CDR1 SQVTM and CDR2 ANQGSEA come from the germline V gene. The DNA of the CDR3 is TGCAGCGTTAACAGGGGGCGGAACACTGAAGCTTTCTTT. Amino acid sequence: CSVNRGRNTEAFF.

This clonotype was detected ten times or more. The J gene is TRBJ2-7, the V gene TRBV27, with D possibly matching TRBD2 (5 bases). Germline-derived CDR1 and CDR2 are MNHEY and SMNVEV (reference sequence). This CDR3 comprises 14 residues. V lost 4 bases and J 0 bases, leaving 10 bases between the germline ends. In nucleotides, the CDR3 is TGTGCCAGCAGTTACGGCGGGCGCTCCTACGAGCAGTACTTC. It yields the protein CASSYGGRSYEQYF.

This clonotype was recorded at least ten times. The chain couples TRBV6-2 or TRBV6-3 to TRBJ2-3; D might be TRBD1 (6 bases). This CDR3 comprises 18 residues. Germline CDR1 and CDR2: MNHEY and SVGEGT. The V and J ends lost 0 bases and 10 bases respectively, with 26 bases between them. The chain's CDR3 is CASSYSIGAGTRGKAQYF. Written as DNA, the CDR3 is TGTGCCAGCAGTTACTCGATAGGAGCCGGGACAAGGGGGAAGGCGCAGTATTTT.

This clonotype showed up many times. The chain employs TRBV5-1 and TRBJ2-7, with D unclear. The CDR3 covers 12 residues. Trimming cost V 4 bases and J 6 bases, with 11 bases left between them. Germline V lookup: CDR1 SGHRS, CDR2 YFSETQ. CDR3 nucleotides: TGCGCCAGCAGCCAAGACCAGGCCGAGCAGTACTTC. Translated, it gives CASSQDQAEQYF.

This clonotype was picked up many times. The chain employs TRBV9 and TRBJ2-5, with TRBD2 matching over 10 bases. V shed 4 bases and J 4 bases; nucleotides not matched to a gene: 7. This CDR3 is 15 amino acids long. Germline lookup yields CDR1 SGDLS and CDR2 YYNGEE. CDR3 nucleotides: TGTGCCAGCAGCTCCTCTAGCGGGAGTAGAGAGACCCAGTACTTC. Its translation: CASSSSSGSRETQYF. Full variable domain (rest looked up from reference TRBV9 and TRBJ2-5): DSGVTQTPKHLITATGQRVTLRCSPRSGDLSVYWYQQSLDQGLQFLIQYYNGEERAKGNILERFSAQQFPDLHSELNLSSLELGDSALYFCASSSSSGSRETQYFGPGTRLLVL.

This clonotype was recorded at least ten times. The chain recombines TRBV12-3 or TRBV12-4 with TRBJ2-2; a weak D match, TRBD1 (6 bases). V lost 4 bases and J lost 7, with 10 bases in between. This CDR3 region has 13 residues. DNA for the CDR3: TGTGCCAGCAGTTCACAGGGCCACGGGGAGCTGTTTTTT. The encoded protein is CASSSQGHGELFF.

V is TRBV27 and J is TRBJ2-7, with 9 positions matching TRBD2. Germline CDR1 reads MNHEY; CDR2 reads SMNVEV (reference sequence). Trimming removed 0 bases from V and 7 bases from J; junction bases left unmatched: 4. The CDR3 contains 14 residues. CDR3 loop: CASSLSASGNEQYF. DNA of the CDR3: TGTGCCAGCAGTTTATCGGCTAGCGGGAATGAGCAGTACTTC.

The table lists this clonotype with many counts. J is TRBJ2-3 and V is TRBV12-3 or TRBV12-4, with D perhaps given as TRBD1 or TRBD2 (5 bases each). V was clipped by 4 bases and J by 4 bases, with 6 bases between them. The length of the CDR3 is 12 residues. CDR3 nucleotides: TGTGCCAGCAGTTGGGGGTCAGATACGCAGTATTTT. Translated: CASSWGSDTQYF.

Here the CDR3 DNA reads TGTGCCAGCAGCCCCGAGAGGTCCTCCCTTTACGAGCAGTACTTC. This translates into CASSPERSSLYEQYF. The genes are TRBV27 and TRBJ2-7; D not resolved. The V gene's germline CDR1 is MNHEY and CDR2 SMNVEV (reference sequence). Trimming cost V 6 bases and J 4 bases, with 19 bases left between them. The CDR3 is made up of 15 amino acids.

This clonotype was detected only a few times. V is TRBV20-1 and J is TRBJ1-4; tentatively, D is TRBD1 (5 bases). Germline lookup yields CDR1 DFQATT and CDR2 SNEGSKA (reference sequence). Trimming pared 6 bases from V and 5 bases from J, leaving 16 bases between. CDR3 size: 14 residues. CDR3 nucleotide sequence: TGCAGTGCGAGTACAGGAAATCAAAATGAAAAACTGTTTTTT. It encodes CSASTGNQNEKLFF.

The chain couples TRBV28 to TRBJ1-2; the match to TRBD1 covers 11 bases. Trimming at V came to 5 bases and at J to 3 bases, leaving 5 bases not matched to a gene. CDR3 length equals 15 residues. Germline V gene sequence: CDR1 MDHEN, CDR2 SYDVKM. The CDR3 region is CASSGRTGGDYGYTF. CDR3 DNA: TGTGCCAGCAGTGGAAGGACAGGGGGCGACTATGGCTACACCTTC.

Ten or more counts support this clonotype. The rearrangement joins TRBV28 to TRBJ2-5; weak D call: TRBD1 (6 bases). The CDR3 contains 14 residues. In germline, CDR1 is MDHEN, CDR2 SYDVKM. Between the trimmed V and J ends, which lost 6 bases and 6 bases, there was a span of 17 bases. The chain's CDR3 is CASSGDNLDKTQYF. In DNA, the CDR3 is TGTGCCAGCAGCGGGGACAATCTAGATAAGACCCAGTACTTC.

The table lists this clonotype with a few counts. The chain is built from TRBV7-8 and TRBJ2-4; possibly TRBD1 for D (6 bases). V shed 3 bases and J shed 0 bases, with 9 bases lying between them. Germline-derived CDR1 and CDR2 are SGHVS and FQNEAQ. CDR3 size: 15 residues. The chain's CDR3 is CASSFGQLAKNIQYF. The CDR3 DNA follows: TGTGCCAGCAGCTTCGGACAGCTAGCCAAAAACATTCAGTACTTC.